The sequence of this T cell receptor beta chain was determined in a study of cytomegalovirus exposure and HLA in healthy donors. Overall study: Most donors, roughly 77% of roughly 400 genotyped, fell in the Caucasian-associated ancestry cluster. Overall study findings and caveats: There were some V segments, including TRBV6-2 and TRBV6-3, excluded as indistinguishable. Earlier results showed most TCR beta V segments being productive about 87% or about 30% of the time.

60 Vbeta and 13 Jbeta primers were used in PCR. Sequenced by immunoSEQ multiplex PCR; TCRdb stores in-frame clones only, minus some. Of fewer than 180,000 clones listed, about 60% are singletons. As regards this clone: No antigen is known for it.

With V trimmed by 3 bases and J by 2 bases, 7 bases remained unmatched. This CDR3 is 16 amino acids long. The rearrangement links TRBV23-1 to TRBJ2-3, with TRBD2 matching 8 bases. TRBV23-1 carries the ORF label, with uncertain function. The sample was PBMCs. This receptor was identified in a woman between 55 and 75 years old in good health and CMV-seropositive. The CDR3 region is CASSHRAGVDTDTQYF. In DNA form, the CDR3 reads TGCGCCAGCAGTCATAGAGCGGGGGTAGACACAGATACGCAGTATTTT.